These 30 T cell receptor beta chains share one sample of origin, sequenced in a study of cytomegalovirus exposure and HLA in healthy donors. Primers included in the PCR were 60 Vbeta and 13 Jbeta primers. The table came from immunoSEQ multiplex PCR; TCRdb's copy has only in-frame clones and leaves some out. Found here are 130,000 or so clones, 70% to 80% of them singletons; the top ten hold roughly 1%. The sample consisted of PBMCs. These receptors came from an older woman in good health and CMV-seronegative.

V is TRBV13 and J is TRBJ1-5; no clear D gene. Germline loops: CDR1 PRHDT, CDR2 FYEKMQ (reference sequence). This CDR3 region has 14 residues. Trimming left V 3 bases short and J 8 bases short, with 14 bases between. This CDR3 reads CASSFMSRSEPQHF. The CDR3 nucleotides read TGTGCCAGCAGCTTCATGAGCCGCTCGGAGCCCCAGCATTTT.

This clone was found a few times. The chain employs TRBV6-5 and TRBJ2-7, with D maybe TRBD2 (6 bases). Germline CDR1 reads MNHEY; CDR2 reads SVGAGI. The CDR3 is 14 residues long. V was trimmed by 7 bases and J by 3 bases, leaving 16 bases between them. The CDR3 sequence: CASKAGSIGYEQYF. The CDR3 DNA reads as TGTGCCAGCAAGGCGGGATCGATTGGCTACGAGCAGTACTTC.

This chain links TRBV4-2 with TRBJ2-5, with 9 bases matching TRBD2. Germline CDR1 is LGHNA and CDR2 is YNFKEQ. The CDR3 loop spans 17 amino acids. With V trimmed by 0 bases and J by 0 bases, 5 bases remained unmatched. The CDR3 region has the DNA TGTGCCAGCAGCCAAGATGGGACTAGCCAGTACCAAGAGACCCAGTACTTC. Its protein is CASSQDGTSQYQETQYF.

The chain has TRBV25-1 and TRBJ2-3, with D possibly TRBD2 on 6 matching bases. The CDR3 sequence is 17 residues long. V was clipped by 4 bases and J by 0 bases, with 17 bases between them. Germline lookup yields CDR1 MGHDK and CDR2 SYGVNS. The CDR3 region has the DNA TGTGCCAGCAGTGCCCGTTGGGGTAGCGGAAGCACAGATACGCAGTATTTT. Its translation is CASSARWGSGSTDTQYF. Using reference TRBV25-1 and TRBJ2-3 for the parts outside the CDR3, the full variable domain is EADIYQTPRYLVIGTGKKITLECSQTMGHDKMYWYQQDPGMELHLIHYSYGVNSTEKGDLSSESTVSRIRTEHFPLTLESARPSHTSQYLCASSARWGSGSTDTQYFGPGTRLTVL.

CDR3 nucleotide sequence: TGTGCCAGCAGTGAAGGTCGGCTAGCGGGGGCCTACGAGGAGCAGTACTTC. Translating it yields CASSEGRLAGAYEEQYF. The V gene is TRBV2, the J gene TRBJ2-7; 10 bases line up with TRBD2. Germline-derived CDR1 and CDR2 are SNHLY and FYNNEI. The CDR3 is 17 residues long. The V gene end was trimmed by 1 base and the J gene end by 7 bases; junction bases not matched to a gene: 13. The full variable domain, completed using reference TRBV2 and TRBJ2-7, is EPEVTQTPSHQVTQMGQEVILRCVPISNHLYFYWYRQILGQKVEFLVSFYNNEISEKSEIFDDQFSVERPDGSNFTLKIRSTKLEDSAMYFCASSEGRLAGAYEEQYFGPGTRLTVT.

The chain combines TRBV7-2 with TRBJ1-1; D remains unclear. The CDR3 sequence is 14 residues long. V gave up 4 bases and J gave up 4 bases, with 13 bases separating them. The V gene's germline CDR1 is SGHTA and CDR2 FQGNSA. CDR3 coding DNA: TGTGCCAGCAGCTCCCTAGGCCGGGGCACTGAAGCTTTCTTT. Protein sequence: CASSSLGRGTEAFF.

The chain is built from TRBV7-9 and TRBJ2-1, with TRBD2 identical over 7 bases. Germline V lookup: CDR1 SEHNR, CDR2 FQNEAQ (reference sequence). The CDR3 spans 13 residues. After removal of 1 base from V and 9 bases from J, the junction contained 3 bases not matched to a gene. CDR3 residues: CASSLVREVEQFF. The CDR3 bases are TGTGCCAGCAGCTTAGTTCGGGAGGTTGAGCAGTTCTTC.

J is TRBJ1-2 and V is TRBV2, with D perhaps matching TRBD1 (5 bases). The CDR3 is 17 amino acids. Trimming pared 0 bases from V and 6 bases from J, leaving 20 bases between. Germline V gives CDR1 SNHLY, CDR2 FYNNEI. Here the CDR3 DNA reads TGTGCCAGCAGTGAAGCCGGAAGGGTGTCCTGGGGGGATGGCTACACCTTC. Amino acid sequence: CASSEAGRVSWGDGYTF.

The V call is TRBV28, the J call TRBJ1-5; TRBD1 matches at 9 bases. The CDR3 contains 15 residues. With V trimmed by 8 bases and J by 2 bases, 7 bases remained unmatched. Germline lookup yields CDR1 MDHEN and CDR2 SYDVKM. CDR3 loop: CASSGQGIGNQPQHF. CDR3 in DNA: TGTGCCAGCTCTGGACAGGGGATCGGCAATCAGCCCCAGCATTTT.

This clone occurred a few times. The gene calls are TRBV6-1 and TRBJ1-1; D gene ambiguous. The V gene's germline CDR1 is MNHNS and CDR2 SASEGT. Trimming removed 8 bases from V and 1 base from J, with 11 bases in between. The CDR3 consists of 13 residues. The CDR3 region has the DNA TGTGCCAGCCGGCGGGGAGAGAACACTGAAGCTTTCTTT. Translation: CASRRGENTEAFF.

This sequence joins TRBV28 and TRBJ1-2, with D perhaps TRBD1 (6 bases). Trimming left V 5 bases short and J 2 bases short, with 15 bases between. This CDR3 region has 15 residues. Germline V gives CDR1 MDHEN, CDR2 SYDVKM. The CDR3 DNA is TGTGCCAGCAGTCCCACCGGGACACAAAACTATGGCTACACCTTC. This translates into CASSPTGTQNYGYTF.

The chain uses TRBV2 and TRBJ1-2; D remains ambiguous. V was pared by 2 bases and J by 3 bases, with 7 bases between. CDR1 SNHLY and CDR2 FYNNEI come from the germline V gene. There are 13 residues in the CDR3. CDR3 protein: CASSEMADYGYTF. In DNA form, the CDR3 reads TGTGCCAGCAGTGAAATGGCTGACTATGGCTACACCTTC.

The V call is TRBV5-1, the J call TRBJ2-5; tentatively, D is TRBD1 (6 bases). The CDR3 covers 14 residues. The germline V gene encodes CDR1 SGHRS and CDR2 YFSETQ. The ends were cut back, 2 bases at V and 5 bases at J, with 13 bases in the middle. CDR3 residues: CASSFSTGSETQYF. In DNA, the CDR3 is TGCGCCAGCAGCTTTTCGACAGGTTCGGAGACCCAGTACTTC.

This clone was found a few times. The CDR3 nucleotides read TGTGCCAGCAGTCGTATACAGGGGAATCAGCCCCAGCATTTT. As protein: CASSRIQGNQPQHF. The rearrangement uses TRBV6-5 and TRBJ1-5; 7 nucleotides agree with TRBD1. CDR1 is MNHEY, CDR2 SVGAGI, per germline. The CDR3 extends over 14 amino acids. The junction had 5 bases not matched to a gene; V was cut back by 5 bases and J by 4 bases.

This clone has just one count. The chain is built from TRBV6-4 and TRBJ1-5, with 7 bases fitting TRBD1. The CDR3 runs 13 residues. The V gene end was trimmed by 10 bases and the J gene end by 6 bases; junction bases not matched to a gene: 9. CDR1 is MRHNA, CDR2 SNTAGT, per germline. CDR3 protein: CAKQGTGSQPQHF. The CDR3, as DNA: TGTGCCAAACAGGGGACGGGGAGTCAGCCCCAGCATTTT.

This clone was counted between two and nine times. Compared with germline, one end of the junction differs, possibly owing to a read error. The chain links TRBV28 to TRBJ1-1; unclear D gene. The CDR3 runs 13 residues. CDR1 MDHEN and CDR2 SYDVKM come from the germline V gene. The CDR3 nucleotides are TGTGCCAGCAGACCCACGGGTACTCCTGAGGCTTTCTTT. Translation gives CASRPTGTPEAFF.

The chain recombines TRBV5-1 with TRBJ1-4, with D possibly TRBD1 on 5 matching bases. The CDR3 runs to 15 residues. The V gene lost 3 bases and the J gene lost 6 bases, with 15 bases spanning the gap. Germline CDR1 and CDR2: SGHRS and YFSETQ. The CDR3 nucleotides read TGCGCCAGCAGCTGGACACCGGGTTCAGATGAAAAACTGTTTTTT. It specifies CASSWTPGSDEKLFF.

CDR3 sequence reads: CASSYTGQGSREGYTF. The CDR3, as DNA: TGTGCCAGCAGTTACACGGGACAGGGGAGTAGGGAGGGCTACACCTTC. The chain recombines TRBV6-6 with TRBJ1-2, with TRBD1 identical over 10 bases. The V gene's germline CDR1 is MNHNY and CDR2 SVGAGI (reference sequence). This CDR3 contains 16 residues. J was trimmed by 8 bases and V by 2 bases; bases with no gene match: 11.

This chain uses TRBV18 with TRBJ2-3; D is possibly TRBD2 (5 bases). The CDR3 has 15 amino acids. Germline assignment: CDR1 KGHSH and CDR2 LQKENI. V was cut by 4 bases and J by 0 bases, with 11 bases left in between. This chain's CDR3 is CASSLGLVSTDTQYF. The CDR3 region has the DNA TGTGCCAGCTCACTCGGACTGGTTAGCACAGATACGCAGTATTTT.

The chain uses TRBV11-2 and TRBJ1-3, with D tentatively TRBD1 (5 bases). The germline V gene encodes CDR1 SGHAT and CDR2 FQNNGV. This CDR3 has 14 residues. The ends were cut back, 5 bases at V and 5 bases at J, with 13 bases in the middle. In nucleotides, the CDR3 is TGTGCCAGCAGCGGAGGGGATACGAGAAACACCATATATTTT. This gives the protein CASSGGDTRNTIYF.

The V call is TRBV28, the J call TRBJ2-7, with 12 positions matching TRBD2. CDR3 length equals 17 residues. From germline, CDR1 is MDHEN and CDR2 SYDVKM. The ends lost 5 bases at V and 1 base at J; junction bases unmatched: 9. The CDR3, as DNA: TGTGCCAGCAGTCCGGGACTAGCGGGCACCAATTCCTACGAGCAGTACTTC. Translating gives CASSPGLAGTNSYEQYF.

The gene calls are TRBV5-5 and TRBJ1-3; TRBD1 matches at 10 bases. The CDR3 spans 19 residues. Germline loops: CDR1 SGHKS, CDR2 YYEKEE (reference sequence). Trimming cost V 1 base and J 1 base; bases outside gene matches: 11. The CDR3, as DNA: TGTGCCAGCAGCTTGTTTCGGGACAGGGGACCGGATTCTGGAAACACCATATATTTT. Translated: CASSLFRDRGPDSGNTIYF. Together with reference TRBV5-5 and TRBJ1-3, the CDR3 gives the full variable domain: DAGVTQSPTHLIKTRGQQVTLRCSPISGHKSVSWYQQVLGQGPQFIFQYYEKEERGRGNFPDRFSARQFPNYSSELNVNALLLGDSALYLCASSLFRDRGPDSGNTIYFGEGSWLTVV.

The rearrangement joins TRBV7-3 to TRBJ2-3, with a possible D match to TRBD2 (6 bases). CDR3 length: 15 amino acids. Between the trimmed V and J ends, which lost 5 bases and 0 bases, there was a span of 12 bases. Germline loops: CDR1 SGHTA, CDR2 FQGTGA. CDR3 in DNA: TGTGCCAGCAGCCTAGGGACTCCTAGCACAGATACGCAGTATTTT. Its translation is CASSLGTPSTDTQYF.

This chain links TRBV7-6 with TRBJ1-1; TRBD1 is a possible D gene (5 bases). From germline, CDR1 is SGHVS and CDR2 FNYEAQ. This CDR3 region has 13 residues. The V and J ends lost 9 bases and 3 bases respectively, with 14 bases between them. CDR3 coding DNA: TGTGCCAGTGTCCAGGGCTCGGACACTGAAGCTTTCTTT. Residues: CASVQGSDTEAFF.

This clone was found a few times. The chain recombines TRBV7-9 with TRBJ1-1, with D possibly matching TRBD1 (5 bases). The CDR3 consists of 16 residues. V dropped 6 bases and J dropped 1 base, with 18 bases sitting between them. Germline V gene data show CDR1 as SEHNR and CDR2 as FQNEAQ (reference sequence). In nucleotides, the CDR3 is TGTGCCAGCAGGACCCTCGGGGGGGGAGGGAACACTGAAGCTTTCTTT. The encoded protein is CASRTLGGGGNTEAFF.

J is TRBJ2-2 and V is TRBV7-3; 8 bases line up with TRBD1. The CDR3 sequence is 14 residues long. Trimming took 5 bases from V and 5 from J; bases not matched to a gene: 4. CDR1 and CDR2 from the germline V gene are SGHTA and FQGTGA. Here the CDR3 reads CASSNQGATGELFF. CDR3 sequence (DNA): TGTGCCAGCAGCAATCAGGGGGCGACCGGGGAGCTGTTTTTT.

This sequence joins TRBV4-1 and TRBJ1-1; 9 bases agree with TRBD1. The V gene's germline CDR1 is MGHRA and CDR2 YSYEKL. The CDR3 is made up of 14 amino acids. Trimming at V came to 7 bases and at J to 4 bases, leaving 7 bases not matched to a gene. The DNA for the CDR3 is TGCGCCAGCACAACAGGGGGCGAGAGCACTGAAGCTTTCTTT. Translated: CASTTGGESTEAFF.

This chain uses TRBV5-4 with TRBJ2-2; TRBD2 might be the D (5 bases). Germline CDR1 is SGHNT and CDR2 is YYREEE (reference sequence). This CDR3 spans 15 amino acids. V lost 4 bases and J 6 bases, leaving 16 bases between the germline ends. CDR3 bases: TGTGCCAGCAGCCCCAGATCCGGAGGTGCCGGGGAGCTGTTTTTT. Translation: CASSPRSGGAGELFF.

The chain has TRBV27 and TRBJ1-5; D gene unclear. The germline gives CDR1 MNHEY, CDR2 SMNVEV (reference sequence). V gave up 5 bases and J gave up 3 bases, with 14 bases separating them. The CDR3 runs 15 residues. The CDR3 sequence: CASSGGVTNNQPQHF. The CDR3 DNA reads TGTGCCAGCAGTGGAGGTGTTACGAACAATCAGCCCCAGCATTTT.

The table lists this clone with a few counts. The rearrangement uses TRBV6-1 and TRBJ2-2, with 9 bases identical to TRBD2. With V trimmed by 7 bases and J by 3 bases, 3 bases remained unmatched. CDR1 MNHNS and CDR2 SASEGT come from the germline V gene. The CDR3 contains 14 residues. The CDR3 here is CASIAGGHTGELFF. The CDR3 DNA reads TGTGCCAGCATCGCGGGGGGGCACACCGGGGAGCTGTTTTTT.